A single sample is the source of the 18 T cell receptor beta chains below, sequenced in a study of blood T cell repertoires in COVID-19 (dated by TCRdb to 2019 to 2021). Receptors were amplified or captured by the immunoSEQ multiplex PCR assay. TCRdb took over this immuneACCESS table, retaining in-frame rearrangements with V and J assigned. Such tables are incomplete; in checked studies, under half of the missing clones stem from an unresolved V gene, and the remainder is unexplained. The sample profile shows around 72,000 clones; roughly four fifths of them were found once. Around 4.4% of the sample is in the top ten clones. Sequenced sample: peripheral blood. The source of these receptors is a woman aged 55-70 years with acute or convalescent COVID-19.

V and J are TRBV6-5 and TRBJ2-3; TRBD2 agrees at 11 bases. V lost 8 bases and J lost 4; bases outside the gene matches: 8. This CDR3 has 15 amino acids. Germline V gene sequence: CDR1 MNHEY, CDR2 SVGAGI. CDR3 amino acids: CASLLVAGGPDTQYF. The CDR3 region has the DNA TGTGCCAGCCTCTTGGTAGCGGGGGGGCCAGATACGCAGTATTTT.

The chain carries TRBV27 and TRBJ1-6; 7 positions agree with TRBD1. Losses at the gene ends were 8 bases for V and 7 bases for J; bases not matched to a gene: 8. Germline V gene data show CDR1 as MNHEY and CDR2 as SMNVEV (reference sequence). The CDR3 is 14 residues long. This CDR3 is CASQAGTANSPLHF. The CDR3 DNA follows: TGTGCCAGCCAAGCCGGGACAGCAAATTCACCCCTCCACTTT.

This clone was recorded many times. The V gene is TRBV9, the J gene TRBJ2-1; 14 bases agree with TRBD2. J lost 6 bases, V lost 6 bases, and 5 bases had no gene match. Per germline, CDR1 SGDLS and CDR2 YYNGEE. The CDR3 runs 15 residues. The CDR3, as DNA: TGTGCCAGCAACCGACTAGCGGGGGGGCCCAATGAGCAGTTCTTC. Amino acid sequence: CASNRLAGGPNEQFF.

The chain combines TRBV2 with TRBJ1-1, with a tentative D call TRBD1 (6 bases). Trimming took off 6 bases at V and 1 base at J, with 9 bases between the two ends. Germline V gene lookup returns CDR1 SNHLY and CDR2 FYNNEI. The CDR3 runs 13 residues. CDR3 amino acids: CASRMGANTEAFF. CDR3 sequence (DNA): TGTGCCAGCAGAATGGGGGCGAACACTGAAGCTTTCTTT.

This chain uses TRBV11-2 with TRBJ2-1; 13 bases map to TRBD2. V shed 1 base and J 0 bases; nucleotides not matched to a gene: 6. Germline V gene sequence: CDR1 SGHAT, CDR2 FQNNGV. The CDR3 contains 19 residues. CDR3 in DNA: TGTGCCAGCAGCTTAGTGGGACTAGCGGGACTAAGCTCCTACAATGAGCAGTTCTTC. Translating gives CASSLVGLAGLSSYNEQFF.

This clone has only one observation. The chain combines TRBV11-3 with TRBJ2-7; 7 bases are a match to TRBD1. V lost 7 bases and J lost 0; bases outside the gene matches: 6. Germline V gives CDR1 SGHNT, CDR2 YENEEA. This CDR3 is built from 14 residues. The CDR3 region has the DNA TGTGCCAGCAAACCGACAGGGAGCTCCTACGAGCAGTACTTC. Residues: CASKPTGSSYEQYF.

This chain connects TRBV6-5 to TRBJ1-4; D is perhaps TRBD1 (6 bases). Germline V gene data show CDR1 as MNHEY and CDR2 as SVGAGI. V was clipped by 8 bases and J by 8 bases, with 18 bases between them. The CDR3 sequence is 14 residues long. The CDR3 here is CASSLGDTREKLFF. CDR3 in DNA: TGTGCCAGCTCCCTCGGGGACACTCGGGAAAAACTGTTTTTT.

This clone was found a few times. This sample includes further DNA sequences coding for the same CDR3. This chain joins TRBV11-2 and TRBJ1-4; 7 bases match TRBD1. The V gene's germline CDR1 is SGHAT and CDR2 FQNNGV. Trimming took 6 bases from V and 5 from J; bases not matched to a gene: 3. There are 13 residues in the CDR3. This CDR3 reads CASRGQSNEKLFF. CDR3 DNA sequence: TGTGCCAGCAGGGGACAGTCGAATGAAAAACTGTTTTTT.

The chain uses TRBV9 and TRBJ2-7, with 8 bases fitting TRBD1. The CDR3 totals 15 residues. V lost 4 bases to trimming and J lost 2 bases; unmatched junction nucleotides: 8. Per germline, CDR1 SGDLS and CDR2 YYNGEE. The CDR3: CASSSRDRQTYEQYF. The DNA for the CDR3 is TGTGCCAGCAGCTCCCGGGACAGGCAGACCTACGAGCAGTACTTC.

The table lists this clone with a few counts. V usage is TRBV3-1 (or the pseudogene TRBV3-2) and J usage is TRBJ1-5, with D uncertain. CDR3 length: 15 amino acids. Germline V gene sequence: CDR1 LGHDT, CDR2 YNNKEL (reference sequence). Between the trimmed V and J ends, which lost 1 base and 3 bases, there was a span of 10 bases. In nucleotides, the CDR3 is TGTGCCAGCAGCCAAGCGAGAGGGATCAATCAGCCCCAGCATTTT. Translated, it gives CASSQARGINQPQHF.

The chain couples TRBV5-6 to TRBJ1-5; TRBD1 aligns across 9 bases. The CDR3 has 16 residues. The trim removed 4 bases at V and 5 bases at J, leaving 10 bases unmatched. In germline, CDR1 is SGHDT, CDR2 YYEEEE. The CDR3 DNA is TGTGCCAGCAGCGGATACGGGGACAGGGAGGATCAGCCCCAGCATTTT. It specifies CASSGYGDREDQPQHF.

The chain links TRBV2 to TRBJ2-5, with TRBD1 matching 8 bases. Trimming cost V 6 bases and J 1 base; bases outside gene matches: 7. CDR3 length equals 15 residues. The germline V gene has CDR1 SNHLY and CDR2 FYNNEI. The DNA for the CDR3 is TGTGCCAGCAGGCCCACGGACAGGGCCCAAGAGACCCAGTACTTC. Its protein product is CASRPTDRAQETQYF.

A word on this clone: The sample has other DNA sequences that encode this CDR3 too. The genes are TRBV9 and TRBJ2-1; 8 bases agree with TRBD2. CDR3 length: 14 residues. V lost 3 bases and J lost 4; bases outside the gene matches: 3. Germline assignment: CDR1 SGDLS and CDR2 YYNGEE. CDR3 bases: TGTGCCAGCAGCGAAGGACTAGCTTACAATGAGCAGTTCTTC. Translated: CASSEGLAYNEQFF.

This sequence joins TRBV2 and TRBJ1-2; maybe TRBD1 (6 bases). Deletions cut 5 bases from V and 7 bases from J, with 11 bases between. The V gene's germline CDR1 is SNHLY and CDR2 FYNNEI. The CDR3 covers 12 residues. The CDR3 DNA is TGTGCCAGCAGTCGTACAGGGACTGGCTACACCTTC. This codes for CASSRTGTGYTF.

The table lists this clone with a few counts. The CDR3 here is CASSQFAGRADTQYF. CDR3 DNA sequence: TGCGCCAGCAGCCAATTTGCGGGGCGCGCAGATACGCAGTATTTT. The gene calls are TRBV4-1 and TRBJ2-3; possible D gene TRBD2, 6 bases. The germline V gene encodes CDR1 MGHRA and CDR2 YSYEKL. Trimming shortened V by 2 bases and J by 4 bases, and 13 bases separated the two germline ends. The CDR3 loop spans 15 amino acids.

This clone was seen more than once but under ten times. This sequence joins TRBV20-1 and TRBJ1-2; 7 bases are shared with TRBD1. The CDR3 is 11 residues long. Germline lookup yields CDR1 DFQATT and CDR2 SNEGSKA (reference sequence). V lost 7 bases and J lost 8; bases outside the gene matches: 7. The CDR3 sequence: CSGDSLGGYTF. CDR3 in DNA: TGCAGTGGGGACAGCCTGGGGGGCTACACCTTC.

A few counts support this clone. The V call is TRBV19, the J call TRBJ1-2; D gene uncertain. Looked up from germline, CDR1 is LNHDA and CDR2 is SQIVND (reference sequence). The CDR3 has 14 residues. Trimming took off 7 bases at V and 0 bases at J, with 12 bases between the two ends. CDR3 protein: CASMAGIANYGYTF. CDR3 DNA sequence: TGTGCCAGTATGGCGGGGATTGCTAACTATGGCTACACCTTC. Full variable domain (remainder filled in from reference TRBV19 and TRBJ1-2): DGGITQSPKYLFRKEGQNVTLSCEQNLNHDAMYWYRQDPGQGLRLIYYSQIVNDFQKGDIAEGYSVSREKKESFPLTVTSAQKNPTAFYLCASMAGIANYGYTFGSGTRLTVV.

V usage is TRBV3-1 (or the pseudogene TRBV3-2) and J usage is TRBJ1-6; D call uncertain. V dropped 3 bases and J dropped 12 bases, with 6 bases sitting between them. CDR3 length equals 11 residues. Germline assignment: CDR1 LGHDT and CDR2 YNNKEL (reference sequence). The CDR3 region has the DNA TGTGCCAGCAGCCAGCCGGGACCCCTCCACTTT. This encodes CASSQPGPLHF.